Shown below are 30 T cell receptor beta chains from a single sample sequenced in a study of T cell responses to AZD1222 COVID-19 vaccine. Measured with immunoSEQ multiplex PCR; TCRdb has only the in-frame clones, and not every one. The profile covers 150,000 to 200,000 clones, with roughly 91% appearing a single time and 5% to 6.5% taken by the ten largest. The sample consisted of peripheral blood, taken 28 days after the second AZD1222 dose. Receptor source: an adult who received the AZD1222 COVID-19 vaccine.

The chain employs TRBV5-6 and TRBJ2-3; D possibly matches TRBD1 or TRBD2 (5 bases each). With 3 bases removed from V and 5 bases from J, the gap between germline ends came to 13 bases. The CDR3 extends over 14 amino acids. CDR1 is SGHDT and CDR2 is YYEEEE in the germline V gene. CDR3 bases: TGTGCCAGCAGCTGGGACGGGACGGGAGATACGCAGTATTTT. This encodes CASSWDGTGDTQYF.

The chain employs TRBV5-1 and TRBJ2-7; TRBD2 aligns across 11 bases. Germline values: CDR1 SGHRS, CDR2 YFSETQ. The J segment lost 3 bases and the V segment lost 4 bases, leaving 9 bases of the junction unmatched. The CDR3 extends over 16 amino acids. CDR3 DNA: TGCGCCAGCAGCCCTGCGGGACTAGCGGCTGACTACGAGCAGTACTTC. The encoded protein is CASSPAGLAADYEQYF.

The chain uses TRBV19 and TRBJ1-5; possible D gene TRBD1, 5 bases. The V gene lost 5 bases and the J gene lost 5 bases, with 10 bases spanning the gap. CDR3 length: 13 residues. Germline lookup yields CDR1 LNHDA and CDR2 SQIVND (reference sequence). Written as DNA, the CDR3 is TGTGCCAGTAGTGGAGGGGTGTATCAGCCCCAGCATTTT. This sequence encodes CASSGGVYQPQHF.

The chain couples TRBV3-1 (or the pseudogene TRBV3-2) to TRBJ2-3, with a tentative D call TRBD1 (6 bases). This CDR3 is built from 14 residues. Trimming stripped 1 base from V and 2 bases from J, with 7 bases between. In germline, CDR1 is LGHDT, CDR2 YNNKEL (reference sequence). CDR3 loop: CASSQGTATDTQYF. The CDR3 DNA reads TGTGCCAGCAGCCAAGGGACAGCCACAGATACGCAGTATTTT.

Points on this clone: One end of the junction fails to match germline, which may point to a read error. The chain joins TRBV11-2 to TRBJ1-2, with TRBD1 identical over 7 bases. The germline CDR1 and CDR2 sequences are SGHAT and FQNNGV. CDR3 length equals 14 residues. This CDR3 reads CASSIDRVDYGYTF. CDR3 sequence (DNA): TGTGCCAGCAGCATAGACAGGGTGGACTATGGCTACACCTTC.

This rearrangement joins TRBV7-2 to TRBJ2-5, with 7 bases lining up with TRBD1. This CDR3 spans 15 amino acids. V lost 1 base, J lost 6 bases, and 8 bases stayed unmatched. Per the germline V gene, CDR1 is SGHTA and CDR2 is FQGNSA. Here the CDR3 reads CASSLVTGTVKTQYF. The CDR3 nucleotides read TGTGCCAGCAGCTTAGTGACAGGGACGGTTAAGACCCAGTACTTC.

This chain links TRBV30 with TRBJ1-6, with TRBD1 as a possible D gene (6 bases). Germline CDR1 and CDR2: GTSNPN and SVGIG (reference sequence). V was shortened by 0 bases and J by 10 bases, with 19 bases between the two germline ends. The CDR3 is 16 residues long. The CDR3 here is CAWSVRGSGGKSPLHF. CDR3 DNA sequence: TGTGCCTGGAGTGTACGAGGAAGCGGGGGCAAGTCACCCCTCCACTTT.

The rearrangement joins TRBV7-2 to TRBJ1-2; 8 bases match TRBD1. The germline gives CDR1 SGHTA, CDR2 FQGNSA. The CDR3 spans 19 residues. V dropped 1 base and J dropped 4; count of bases not matched to a gene: 17. The CDR3 reads CASSLGSGFATGVIYGYTF. CDR3 DNA sequence: TGTGCCAGCAGCTTAGGTAGCGGGTTTGCGACAGGGGTTATCTATGGCTACACCTTC. The whole variable domain, remainder taken from reference TRBV7-2 and TRBJ1-2, is GAGVSQSPSNKVTEKGKDVELRCDPISGHTALYWYRQSLGQGLEFLIYFQGNSAPDKSGLPSDRFSAERTGGSVSTLTIQRTQQEDSAVYLCASSLGSGFATGVIYGYTFGSGTRLTVV.

The rearrangement links TRBV6-1 to TRBJ2-2, with D possibly being TRBD1 or TRBD2 (5 bases each). Trimming stripped 3 bases from V and 0 bases from J, with 11 bases between. The CDR3 length is 16 residues. Germline values: CDR1 MNHNS, CDR2 SASEGT. In nucleotides, the CDR3 is TGTGCCAGCAGTGATTACGGGGCCCCGAACACCGGGGAGCTGTTTTTT. Its translation: CASSDYGAPNTGELFF.

J is TRBJ2-3 and V is TRBV5-6; tentative D call: TRBD2 (5 bases). V was cut by 3 bases and J by 3 bases, with 17 bases left in between. The CDR3 covers 16 residues. Germline CDR1 reads SGHDT; CDR2 reads YYEEEE. The CDR3 is CASSSPSASSTDTQYF. The CDR3 bases are TGTGCCAGCAGCTCCCCCTCGGCTAGCTCGACAGATACGCAGTATTTT.

The chain is built from TRBV19 and TRBJ2-1; 9 bases map to TRBD1. Looked up from germline, CDR1 is LNHDA and CDR2 is SQIVND (reference sequence). With V trimmed by 9 bases and J by 5 bases, 8 bases remained unmatched. This CDR3 has 14 residues. The CDR3: CASSGTGLNNEQFF. DNA for the CDR3: TGTGCCAGCAGCGGGACAGGGCTAAACAATGAGCAGTTCTTC.

The chain carries TRBV9 and TRBJ2-7; 9 nucleotides line up with TRBD1. With V trimmed by 0 bases and J by 1 base, 2 bases remained unmatched. CDR3 length equals 15 residues. Germline CDR1 and CDR2: SGDLS and YYNGEE. CDR3 sequence reads: CASSVGGTGSYEQYF. The CDR3 nucleotides are TGTGCCAGCAGCGTAGGGGGGACAGGGTCCTACGAGCAGTACTTC. Drawing the rest from reference TRBV9 and TRBJ2-7, the complete variable domain is DSGVTQTPKHLITATGQRVTLRCSPRSGDLSVYWYQQSLDQGLQFLIQYYNGEERAKGNILERFSAQQFPDLHSELNLSSLELGDSALYFCASSVGGTGSYEQYFGPGTRLTVT.

A note on this clone: The identical CDR3 is also encoded by other nucleotide sequences in the sample. The chain employs TRBV27 and TRBJ2-3; no reliable D call. Germline CDR1 and CDR2: MNHEY and SMNVEV (reference sequence). The CDR3 consists of 15 residues. V was trimmed by 2 bases and J by 0 bases, leaving 9 bases between them. The CDR3 coding sequence is TGTGCCAGCAGTTTACGCGGTCAAAGCACAGATACGCAGTATTTT. This gives the protein CASSLRGQSTDTQYF.

This clone came up a few times. V gene TRBV27 combines with J gene TRBJ2-1, with D maybe TRBD1 (5 bases). The length of the CDR3 is 12 residues. CDR1 MNHEY and CDR2 SMNVEV come from the germline V gene (reference sequence). V was clipped by 5 bases and J by 7 bases, with 9 bases between them. CDR3 in DNA: TGTGCCAGCAGTCCCGACAGTAATGAGCAGTTCTTC. It specifies CASSPDSNEQFF.

This chain links TRBV27 with TRBJ1-5; tentative D call: TRBD1 (5 bases). Trimming removed 3 bases at V and 4 bases at J, with 13 bases between. This CDR3 comprises 15 residues. From germline, CDR1 is MNHEY and CDR2 SMNVEV (reference sequence). The CDR3 DNA sequence: TGTGCCAGCAGTTTCGGGTCGGGGGGAAATCAGCCCCAGCATTTT. Its protein is CASSFGSGGNQPQHF.

This chain connects TRBV5-1 to TRBJ1-4, with 10 bases lining up with TRBD1. There are 16 residues in the CDR3. Trimming at V came to 4 bases and at J to 7 bases, leaving 10 bases not matched to a gene. CDR1 is SGHRS, CDR2 YFSETQ, per germline. Here the CDR3 DNA reads TGCGCCAGCAGCAGATACGGGACAGGGGAAGGTGAAAAACTGTTTTTT. Its translation: CASSRYGTGEGEKLFF.

V and J are TRBV27 and TRBJ2-3; 12 bases are shared with TRBD1. The CDR3 totals 17 residues. The J segment lost 1 base and the V segment lost 4 bases, leaving 6 bases of the junction unmatched. Germline values: CDR1 MNHEY, CDR2 SMNVEV (reference sequence). CDR3 sequence: CASSSSRDRGRTDTQYF. The CDR3 DNA reads as TGTGCCAGCAGTTCCTCCCGGGACAGGGGGCGCACAGATACGCAGTATTTT.

The chain has TRBV28 and TRBJ2-7; no reliable D call. V lost 6 bases and J lost 2, with 8 bases in between. The CDR3 has 12 residues. Germline CDR1 reads MDHEN; CDR2 reads SYDVKM. CDR3 residues: CASSSETYEQYF. The CDR3 DNA is TGTGCCAGCAGCAGCGAAACCTACGAGCAGTACTTC. The complete variable domain, with remaining parts taken from reference TRBV28 and TRBJ2-7, reads DVKVTQSSRYLVKRTGEKVFLECVQDMDHENMFWYRQDPGLGLRLIYFSYDVKMKEKGDIPEGYSVSREKKERFSLILESASTNQTSMYLCASSSETYEQYFGPGTRLTVT.

The CDR3 nucleotides are TGTGCCAGCAGCGCGAAGGGCGGCCCTAATGAAAAACTGTTTTTT. Translation gives CASSAKGGPNEKLFF. The gene calls are TRBV5-4 and TRBJ1-4; D is undetermined. Germline V gives CDR1 SGHNT, CDR2 YYREEE (reference sequence). The CDR3 totals 15 residues. The V end lost 4 bases, the J end lost 3 bases, and 13 bases lay between the germline ends.

The chain combines TRBV14 with TRBJ2-7; TRBD1 matches 9 bases. With V trimmed by 1 base and J by 1 base, 8 bases remained unmatched. In germline, CDR1 is SGHDN, CDR2 FVKESK. This CDR3 has 17 residues. As DNA, the CDR3 is TGTGCCAGCAGCCAAGGCGGGACAGGGATTAATTCCTACGAGCAGTACTTC. Translating gives CASSQGGTGINSYEQYF.

The V call is TRBV5-1, the J call TRBJ1-4, with 7 bases matching TRBD1. CDR1 is SGHRS and CDR2 is YFSETQ in the germline V gene. The junction had 7 bases not matched to a gene; V was cut back by 4 bases and J by 4 bases. The CDR3 totals 15 residues. CDR3 loop: CASSLDRPNNEKLFF. The CDR3 bases are TGCGCCAGCAGCCTGGACAGGCCGAATAATGAAAAACTGTTTTTT.

This clone was recorded once. J is TRBJ1-5 and V is TRBV30, with TRBD1 as a possible D gene (5 bases). The CDR3 has 15 amino acids. CDR1 is GTSNPN, CDR2 SVGIG, per germline (reference sequence). The V end was cut by 0 bases, the J end by 6 bases, with 15 bases between. DNA for the CDR3: TGTGCCTGGAGTGTAGGCAGGGTAGACCCTCAGCCCCAGCATTTT. Translating it yields CAWSVGRVDPQPQHF.

This chain connects TRBV18 to TRBJ2-5; D unclear. CDR3 size: 13 residues. Trimming shortened V by 3 bases and J by 2 bases, and 7 bases separated the two germline ends. Germline CDR1 reads KGHSH; CDR2 reads LQKENI. The CDR3 sequence is CASSPDYQETQYF. In DNA, the CDR3 is TGTGCCAGCTCACCGGATTATCAAGAGACCCAGTACTTC.

The V and J genes are TRBV21-1 and TRBJ2-7; no check of the table's D call, TRBD2, against the DNA was made. TRBV21-1 is noted as a pseudogene. This CDR3 contains 20 residues. CDR3 DNA sequence: TGTGCCAGCAGCAAAGTCGGGGCGGGGGTGCTGTGTCGGGGGCGATACGAGCAGTACTTC. This translates into CASSKVGAGVLCRGRYEQYF.

The chain couples TRBV28 to TRBJ1-3; D remains unclear. Germline CDR1 and CDR2: MDHEN and SYDVKM. This CDR3 has 17 residues. Trimming removed 5 bases from V and 2 bases from J, with 19 bases in between. The CDR3 protein is CASSGGRPGGPGNTIYF. The CDR3 nucleotides are TGTGCCAGCAGTGGAGGGCGTCCGGGAGGGCCTGGAAACACCATATATTTT. The full variable domain, completed using reference TRBV28 and TRBJ1-3, is DVKVTQSSRYLVKRTGEKVFLECVQDMDHENMFWYRQDPGLGLRLIYFSYDVKMKEKGDIPEGYSVSREKKERFSLILESASTNQTSMYLCASSGGRPGGPGNTIYFGEGSWLTVV.

The rearrangement uses TRBV3-1 (or the pseudogene TRBV3-2) and TRBJ2-7; 12 bases map to TRBD2. J was trimmed by 1 base and V by 4 bases; bases with no gene match: 11. The CDR3 sequence is 18 residues long. The germline gives CDR1 LGHDT, CDR2 YNNKEL (reference sequence). The CDR3: CASSLMLPGLAGSYEQYF. CDR3 bases: TGTGCCAGCAGCCTTATGCTACCTGGACTAGCGGGGTCCTACGAGCAGTACTTC.

The rearrangement links TRBV19 to TRBJ1-5; D gene unclear. CDR3 length: 15 amino acids. CDR1 LNHDA and CDR2 SQIVND come from the germline V gene (reference sequence). V gave up 0 bases and J gave up 4 bases, with 10 bases separating them. The CDR3 DNA reads as TGTGCCAGTAGTATAGATAGTTGGGATAATCAGCCCCAGCATTTT. Protein product: CASSIDSWDNQPQHF.

V and J are TRBV6-5 and TRBJ2-1; 14 bases line up with TRBD2. Trimming took 8 bases from V and 7 from J; bases not matched to a gene: 4. This CDR3 comprises 14 residues. Germline assignment: CDR1 MNHEY and CDR2 SVGAGI. The CDR3 coding sequence is TGTGCCAGCCTTGGGACTAGCGGGAGAAATGAGCAGTTCTTC. This sequence encodes CASLGTSGRNEQFF.

This clone was recorded only once. The chain has TRBV9 and TRBJ1-2, with TRBD1 as a possible D gene (6 bases). CDR3 length: 15 residues. Germline CDR1 and CDR2: SGDLS and YYNGEE. The germline V and J ends were trimmed by 0 bases and 6 bases, with 15 bases remaining between them. The CDR3 DNA reads TGTGCCAGCAGCGTAGGAGGGGGGGCTAGAGATGGCTACACCTTC. Its protein is CASSVGGGARDGYTF.

This clone came up once. The chain has TRBV3-1 (or the pseudogene TRBV3-2) and TRBJ2-5; 7 bases align to TRBD2. The V gene end was trimmed by 4 bases and the J gene end by 2 bases; junction bases not matched to a gene: 4. Germline values: CDR1 LGHDT, CDR2 YNNKEL (reference sequence). The CDR3 contains 14 residues. The CDR3 here is CASSPTSPQETQYF. In DNA form, the CDR3 reads TGTGCCAGCAGCCCGACTAGCCCACAAGAGACCCAGTACTTC.